This T cell receptor beta chain was found in a study of blood T cell repertoires in COVID-19. Study overall: COVID-19 samples, acute and convalescent, were from the United States, Italy and Spain. T cells, B-cell-depleted T cells, or PBMCs supplied cDNA or gDNA.

The germline CDR1 and CDR2 sequences are SGHTA and FQGTGA. The CDR3 consists of 16 residues. V lost 5 bases, J lost 4 bases, and 11 bases stayed unmatched. Methods used by the authors: Reference gene primer amplification gave nucleated cell count estimates. TCRdb keeps only in-frame clones here, not all; method: immunoSEQ multiplex PCR. Clone size and V and J calls were adopted from that table, with D and trimming inferred from the DNA. The sample includes some 62,000 clones, around 86% of them seen just once. Input material: peripheral blood. This chain joins TRBV7-3 and TRBJ1-1; TRBD1 matches 9 bases. This clonotype was sampled from a woman of 80 years or more with acute or convalescent COVID-19. The CDR3 bases are TGTGCCAGCAGCCTCTCCGGGACAGGGTCTATCACTGAAGCTTTCTTT. This codes for CASSLSGTGSITEAFF.